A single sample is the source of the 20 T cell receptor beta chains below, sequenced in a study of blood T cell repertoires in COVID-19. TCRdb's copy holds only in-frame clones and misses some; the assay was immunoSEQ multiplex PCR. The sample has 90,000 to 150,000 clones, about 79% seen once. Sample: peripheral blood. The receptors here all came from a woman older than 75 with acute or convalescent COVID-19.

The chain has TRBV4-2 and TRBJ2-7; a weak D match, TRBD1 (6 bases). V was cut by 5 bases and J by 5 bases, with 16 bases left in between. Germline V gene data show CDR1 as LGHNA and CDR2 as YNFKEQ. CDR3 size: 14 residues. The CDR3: CASSLREGVDEQYF. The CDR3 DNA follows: TGTGCCAGCAGCTTAAGAGAGGGGGTCGACGAGCAGTACTTC.

CDR3 sequence: CASSPESDTIYF. The DNA of the CDR3 is TGTGCCAGCAGCCCCGAGTCGGACACCATATATTTT. The chain links TRBV5-5 to TRBJ1-3; no clear D. Trimming cost V 4 bases and J 8 bases, with 10 bases left between them. The V gene's germline CDR1 is SGHKS and CDR2 YYEKEE (reference sequence). This CDR3 has 12 amino acids.

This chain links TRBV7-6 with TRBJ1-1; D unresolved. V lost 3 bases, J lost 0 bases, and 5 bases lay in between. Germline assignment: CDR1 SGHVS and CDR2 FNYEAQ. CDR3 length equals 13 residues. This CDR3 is CASSFSMNTEAFF. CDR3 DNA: TGTGCCAGCAGCTTTAGTATGAACACTGAAGCTTTCTTT.

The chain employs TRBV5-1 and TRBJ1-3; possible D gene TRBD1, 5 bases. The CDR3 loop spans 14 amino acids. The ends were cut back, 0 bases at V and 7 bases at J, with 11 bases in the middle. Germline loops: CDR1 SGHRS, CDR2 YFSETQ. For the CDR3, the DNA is TGCGCCAGCAGCTTGGACCCCGGGGGGAACACCATATATTTT. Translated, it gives CASSLDPGGNTIYF.

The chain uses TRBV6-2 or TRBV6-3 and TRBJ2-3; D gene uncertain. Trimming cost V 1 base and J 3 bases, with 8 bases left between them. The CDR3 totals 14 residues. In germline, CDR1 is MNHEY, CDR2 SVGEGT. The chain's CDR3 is CASSYYTVTDTQYF. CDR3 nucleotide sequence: TGTGCCAGCAGTTACTATACAGTTACAGATACGCAGTATTTT.

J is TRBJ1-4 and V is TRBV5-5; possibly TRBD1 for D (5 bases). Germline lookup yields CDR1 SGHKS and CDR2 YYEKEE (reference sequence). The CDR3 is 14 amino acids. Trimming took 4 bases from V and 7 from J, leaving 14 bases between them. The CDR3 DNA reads TGTGCCAGCAGCGTTAGACAGAGCAGTGAAAAACTGTTTTTT. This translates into CASSVRQSSEKLFF.

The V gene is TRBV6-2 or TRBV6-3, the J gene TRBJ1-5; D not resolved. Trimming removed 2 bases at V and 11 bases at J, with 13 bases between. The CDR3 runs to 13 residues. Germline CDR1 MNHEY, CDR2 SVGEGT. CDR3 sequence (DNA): TGTGCCAGCAGTTACGGTATATCAGCGGCCCAGCATTTT. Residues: CASSYGISAAQHF.

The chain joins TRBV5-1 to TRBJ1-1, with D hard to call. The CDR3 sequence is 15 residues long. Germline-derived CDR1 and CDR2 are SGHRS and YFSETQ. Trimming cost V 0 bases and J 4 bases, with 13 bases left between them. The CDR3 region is CASSLETLGSTEAFF. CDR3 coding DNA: TGCGCCAGCAGCTTGGAAACTTTGGGGAGCACTGAAGCTTTCTTT. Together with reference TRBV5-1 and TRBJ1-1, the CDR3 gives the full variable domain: KAGVTQTPRYLIKTRGQQVTLSCSPISGHRSVSWYQQTPGQGLQFLFEYFSETQRNKGNFPGRFSGRQFSNSRSEMNVSTLELGDSALYLCASSLETLGSTEAFFGQGTRLTVV.

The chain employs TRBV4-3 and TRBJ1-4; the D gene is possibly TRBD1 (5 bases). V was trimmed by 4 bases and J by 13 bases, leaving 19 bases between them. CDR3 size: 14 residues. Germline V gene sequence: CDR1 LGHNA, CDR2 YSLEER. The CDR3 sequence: CASSPTSGGGSLFF. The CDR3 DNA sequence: TGCGCCAGCAGCCCGACCTCGGGGGGTGGGTCACTGTTTTTT.

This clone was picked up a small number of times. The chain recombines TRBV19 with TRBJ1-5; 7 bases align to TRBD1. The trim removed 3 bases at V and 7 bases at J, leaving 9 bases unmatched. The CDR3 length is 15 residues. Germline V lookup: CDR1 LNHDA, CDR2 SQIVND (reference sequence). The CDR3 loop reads CASSIGRGFEQPQHF. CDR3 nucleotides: TGTGCCAGTAGTATTGGCAGGGGGTTCGAACAGCCCCAGCATTTT. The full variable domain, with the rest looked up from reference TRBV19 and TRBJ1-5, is DGGITQSPKYLFRKEGQNVTLSCEQNLNHDAMYWYRQDPGQGLRLIYYSQIVNDFQKGDIAEGYSVSREKKESFPLTVTSAQKNPTAFYLCASSIGRGFEQPQHFGDGTRLSIL.

The CDR3 DNA reads TGTGCCAGCAGCTTAAGTGGGACAGAAAACATTCAGTACTTC. Protein sequence: CASSLSGTENIQYF. This rearrangement joins TRBV7-2 to TRBJ2-4, with 7 bases that match TRBD1. Germline CDR1 reads SGHTA; CDR2 reads FQGNSA. The CDR3 spans 14 residues. V lost 2 bases to trimming and J lost 5 bases; unmatched junction nucleotides: 3.

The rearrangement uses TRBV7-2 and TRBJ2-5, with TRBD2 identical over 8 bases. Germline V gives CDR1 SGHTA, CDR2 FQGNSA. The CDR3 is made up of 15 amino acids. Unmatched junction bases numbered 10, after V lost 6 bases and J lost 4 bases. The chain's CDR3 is CASRKSGSIPETQYF. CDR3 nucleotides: TGTGCCAGCAGGAAGAGCGGGAGTATTCCAGAGACCCAGTACTTC.

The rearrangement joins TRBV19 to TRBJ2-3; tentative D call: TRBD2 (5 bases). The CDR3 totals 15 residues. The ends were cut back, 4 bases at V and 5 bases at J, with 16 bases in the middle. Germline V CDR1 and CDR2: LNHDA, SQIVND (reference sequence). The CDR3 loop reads CASSTTGLGGDTQYF. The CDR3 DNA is TGTGCCAGTAGTACAACCGGGCTCGGAGGAGATACGCAGTATTTT. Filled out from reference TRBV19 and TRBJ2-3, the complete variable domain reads DGGITQSPKYLFRKEGQNVTLSCEQNLNHDAMYWYRQDPGQGLRLIYYSQIVNDFQKGDIAEGYSVSREKKESFPLTVTSAQKNPTAFYLCASSTTGLGGDTQYFGPGTRLTVL.

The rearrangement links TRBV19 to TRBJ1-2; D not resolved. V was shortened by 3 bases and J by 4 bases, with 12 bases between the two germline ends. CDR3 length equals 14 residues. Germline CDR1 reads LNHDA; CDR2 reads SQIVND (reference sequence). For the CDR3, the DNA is TGTGCCAGTAGTATGACGCAACAGTCCTATGGCTACACCTTC. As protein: CASSMTQQSYGYTF. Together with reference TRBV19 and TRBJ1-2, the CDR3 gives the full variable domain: DGGITQSPKYLFRKEGQNVTLSCEQNLNHDAMYWYRQDPGQGLRLIYYSQIVNDFQKGDIAEGYSVSREKKESFPLTVTSAQKNPTAFYLCASSMTQQSYGYTFGSGTRLTVV.

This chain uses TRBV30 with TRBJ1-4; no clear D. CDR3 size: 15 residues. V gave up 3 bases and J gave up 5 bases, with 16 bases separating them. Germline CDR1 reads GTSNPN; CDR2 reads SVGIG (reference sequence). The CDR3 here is CAWRGSGLGNEKLFF. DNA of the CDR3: TGTGCCTGGAGGGGTTCGGGGTTAGGAAATGAAAAACTGTTTTTT.

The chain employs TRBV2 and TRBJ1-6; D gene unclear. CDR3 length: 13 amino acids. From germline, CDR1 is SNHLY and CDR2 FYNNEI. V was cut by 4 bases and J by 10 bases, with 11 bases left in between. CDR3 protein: CASSGGRKSPLHF. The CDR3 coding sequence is TGTGCCAGCAGTGGAGGGAGGAAATCACCCCTCCACTTT.

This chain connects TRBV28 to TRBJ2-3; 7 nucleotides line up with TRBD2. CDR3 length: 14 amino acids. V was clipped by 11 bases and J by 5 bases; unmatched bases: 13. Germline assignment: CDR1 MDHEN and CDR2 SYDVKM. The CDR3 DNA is TGTGCCTCCAGCGGGAATGGAGTGATAGATACGCAGTATTTT. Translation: CASSGNGVIDTQYF.

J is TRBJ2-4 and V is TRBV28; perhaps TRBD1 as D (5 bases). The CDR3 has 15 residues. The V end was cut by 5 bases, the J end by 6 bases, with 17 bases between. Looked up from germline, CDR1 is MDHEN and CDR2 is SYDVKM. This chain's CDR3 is CASSQGQPWANIQYF. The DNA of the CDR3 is TGTGCCAGCAGTCAAGGACAACCTTGGGCAAACATTCAGTACTTC.

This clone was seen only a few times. CDR3 DNA sequence: TGTGCCACCAGTGACCCAGGGGGGAAGACCCAGTACTTC. This gives the protein CATSDPGGKTQYF. J is TRBJ2-5 and V is TRBV24-1; the D gene is possibly TRBD1 (7 bases). With 4 bases removed from V and 6 bases from J, the gap between germline ends came to 11 bases. Germline V gene lookup returns CDR1 KGHDR and CDR2 SFDVKD. The length of the CDR3 is 13 residues.

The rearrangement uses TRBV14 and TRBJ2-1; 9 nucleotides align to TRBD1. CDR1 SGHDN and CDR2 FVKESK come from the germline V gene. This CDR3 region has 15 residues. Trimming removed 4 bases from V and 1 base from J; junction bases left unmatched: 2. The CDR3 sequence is CASSRGTGSYNEQFF. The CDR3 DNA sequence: TGTGCCAGCAGCCGCGGGACAGGGTCCTACAATGAGCAGTTCTTC.